This T cell receptor beta chain was identified in a study of blood T cell repertoires in COVID-19 (dated by TCRdb to the early 2020s). Study-wide context: Collaborator samples came from the United States, Italy and Spain and covered acute and convalescent phases of COVID-19. A de-identified subject ID, COVID-19 status, age in years and sex were almost always included in the sample metadata. The repertoires were made available in a free public database intended to serve as a resource for research on the immune response to SARS-CoV-2. The samples were drawn from the first 160 participants of the ongoing ImmuneRACE study and from 1,254 subjects provided by 6 global collaborators. The material from the prospective study consisted of cDNA or gDNA derived from T cells, B-cell-depleted T cells, or PBMCs. Deeply sampled blood TCRbeta repertoires from subjects exposed to, actively infected with, or recovered from COVID-19 were included in the dataset. HLA class I and class II types, where available, came from metadata supplied by the sample provider rather than from assay-based typing.

Inclusive of the bounding cysteine and phenylalanine, the CDR3 is 15 residues long. Only the CDR3 portion is preserved as DNA: 45 bases, with reading frame beginning at the first base. The germline V gene gives CDR1 as ENHRY and CDR2 as SYGVKD. The germline ends are 17 bases apart after V is trimmed by 6 bases and J by 2 bases. Collaborating institutions collected whole blood in K2EDTA tubes following their own protocols. For TCRbeta analysis, collaborators shipped samples as frozen whole blood, isolated PBMCs, or DNA extracted from either of those sample types. TCRbeta CDR3 regions were amplified from genomic DNA by means of the immunoSEQ Assay, a bias-controlled multiplex PCR. The original methods were these. Within the assay, amplification of reference gene primers was used to estimate how many nucleated cells each sample contained. To quantify the absolute abundance of each unique TCRbeta CDR3 rearrangement, sequence reads were collapsed and filtered. For each sample, productive Simpson clonality was calculated as the square root of Simpson's diversity index over productive rearrangements. TCRdb mirrors the immuneACCESS table, restricted to in-frame sequences. Some clones are absent from its copies; in checked studies, under half trace to an unresolved V gene, and the reason for the others is unknown. For V, J and clone size, that table is used; D and trimming come from the DNA. The sample includes about 230,000 clones, with 88% observed a single time. Clones ranked in the top ten supply around 2.9% of the sample.

What the research found in general, with its limitations: How much clinical and demographic metadata was included differed by source and by participant, and the metadata was provided uncurated.

A note on this clone: Its antigen has not been determined. Within one base of it there is no much larger clone, and no base qualities were kept.

Material for sequencing was peripheral blood. This receptor was identified in a woman aged 55 to 70 with acute or convalescent COVID-19. The rearranged chain carries TRBV10-3 and TRBJ2-7, with TRBD2 perhaps the D gene, on 6 matching bases. The DNA sequence reads TGTGCCATCAGCCAAAAGGGACTTACTGCCTACGAGCAGTACTTC. It translates as CAISQKGLTAYEQYF.